A single sample gave rise to the 10 T cell receptor beta chains below, sequenced in a study of cytomegalovirus exposure and HLA in healthy donors. The PCR used 60 Vbeta and 13 Jbeta primers. TCRdb keeps only in-frame clones here, not all; method: immunoSEQ multiplex PCR. The table has some 95,000 clones, 78% seen once. Sequencing was done on a sample of PBMCs. The receptor source for this set is a woman aged 40 to 50 in good health and CMV-seropositive.

The chain's CDR3 is CASSAGVANYEQYF. The CDR3 DNA follows: TGTGCCAGCAGTGCGGGAGTGGCCAACTACGAGCAGTACTTC. The chain employs TRBV2 and TRBJ2-5; perhaps TRBD2 as D (6 bases). With the DNA end fitting TRBJ2-7 better, the J assignment may be wrong. Germline V gene lookup returns CDR1 SNHLY and CDR2 FYNNEI. The CDR3 has 14 amino acids.

V usage is TRBV18 and J usage is TRBJ2-3; D might be TRBD2 (5 bases). Germline CDR1 and CDR2: KGHSH and LQKENI. This CDR3 region has 14 residues. The germline V and J ends were trimmed by 2 bases and 1 base, with 7 bases remaining between them. CDR3 nucleotides: TGTGCCAGCTCACCAGGGAGTGGCACAGATACGCAGTATTTT. It translates to CASSPGSGTDTQYF.

DNA for the CDR3: TGTGCCAGCAGTCCCATGGGGGGGAACACCGGGGAGCTGTTTTTT. Translating it yields CASSPMGGNTGELFF. The rearrangement uses TRBV27 and TRBJ2-2; D perhaps matches TRBD2 (6 bases). Looked up from germline, CDR1 is MNHEY and CDR2 is SMNVEV (reference sequence). The V gene lost 5 bases and the J gene lost 1 base, with 11 bases spanning the gap. The CDR3 has 15 residues.

The chain links TRBV7-9 to TRBJ1-5; 7 nucleotides line up with TRBD1. V lost 6 bases and J lost 6; bases outside the gene matches: 11. The length of the CDR3 is 15 residues. Germline V gene lookup returns CDR1 SEHNR and CDR2 FQNEAQ (reference sequence). CDR3 nucleotides: TGTGCCAGCAGTGCCGGGACAGCTTTGGGTCAGCCCCAGCATTTT. Residues: CASSAGTALGQPQHF. The complete variable domain, with remaining parts taken from reference TRBV7-9 and TRBJ1-5, reads DTGVSQNPRHKITKRGQNVTFRCDPISEHNRLYWYRQTLGQGPEFLTYFQNEAQLEKSRLLSDRFSAERPKGSFSTLEIQRTEQGDSAMYLCASSAGTALGQPQHFGDGTRLSIL.

V and J are TRBV11-3 and TRBJ1-1; TRBD1 matches at 7 bases. The CDR3 sequence is 14 residues long. Germline V gene lookup returns CDR1 SGHNT and CDR2 YENEEA. With 5 bases clipped from V and 1 base from J, the junction kept 4 bases outside the gene matches. CDR3 sequence reads: CASSAQGGNTEAFF. CDR3 nucleotides: TGTGCCAGCAGCGCCCAGGGGGGGAACACTGAAGCTTTCTTT.

V is TRBV5-1 and J is TRBJ2-4; the D is unclear. The V and J ends lost 0 bases and 3 bases respectively, with 10 bases between them. CDR3 length: 15 amino acids. Germline V gives CDR1 SGHRS, CDR2 YFSETQ. The CDR3 nucleotides read TGCGCCAGCAGCTTGGGGGCCCACGGCAAAAACATTCAGTACTTC. This sequence encodes CASSLGAHGKNIQYF.

The genes are TRBV4-1 and TRBJ2-5, with D hard to call. The last part of the DNA fits TRBJ2-7 better; the J call may be wrong. Looked up from germline, CDR1 is MGHRA and CDR2 is YSYEKL. CDR3 size: 11 residues. The CDR3 sequence: CASSQDYEQYF. In DNA, the CDR3 is TGCGCCAGCAGCCAAGACTACGAGCAGTACTTC.

The chain is built from TRBV5-1 and TRBJ1-2; 8 bases fit TRBD1. Germline V gives CDR1 SGHRS, CDR2 YFSETQ. The trim removed 7 bases at V and 5 bases at J, leaving 10 bases unmatched. The CDR3 is 14 residues long. CDR3 loop: CASGTGRGEYGYTF. CDR3 coding DNA: TGCGCCAGCGGGACAGGACGGGGAGAATATGGCTACACCTTC.

The J gene is TRBJ2-1, the V gene TRBV27; 8 nucleotides agree with TRBD1. Per the germline V gene, CDR1 is MNHEY and CDR2 is SMNVEV (reference sequence). After removal of 5 bases from V and 5 bases from J, the junction contained 14 bases not matched to a gene. This CDR3 has 17 amino acids. The CDR3 DNA sequence: TGTGCCAGCAGTCCGAAACCTCCGGGACAGGCCCACAATGAGCAGTTCTTC. Encoded protein: CASSPKPPGQAHNEQFF.

V and J are TRBV2 and TRBJ1-2; D is undetermined. V shed 6 bases and J shed 0 bases, with 8 bases lying between them. The CDR3 loop spans 13 amino acids. CDR1 SNHLY and CDR2 FYNNEI come from the germline V gene. Here the CDR3 DNA reads TGTGCCAGCAGACCAGAAGCTAACTATGGCTACACCTTC. Translation gives CASRPEANYGYTF. Together with reference TRBV2 and TRBJ1-2, the CDR3 gives the full variable domain: EPEVTQTPSHQVTQMGQEVILRCVPISNHLYFYWYRQILGQKVEFLVSFYNNEISEKSEIFDDQFSVERPDGSNFTLKIRSTKLEDSAMYFCASRPEANYGYTFGSGTRLTVV.